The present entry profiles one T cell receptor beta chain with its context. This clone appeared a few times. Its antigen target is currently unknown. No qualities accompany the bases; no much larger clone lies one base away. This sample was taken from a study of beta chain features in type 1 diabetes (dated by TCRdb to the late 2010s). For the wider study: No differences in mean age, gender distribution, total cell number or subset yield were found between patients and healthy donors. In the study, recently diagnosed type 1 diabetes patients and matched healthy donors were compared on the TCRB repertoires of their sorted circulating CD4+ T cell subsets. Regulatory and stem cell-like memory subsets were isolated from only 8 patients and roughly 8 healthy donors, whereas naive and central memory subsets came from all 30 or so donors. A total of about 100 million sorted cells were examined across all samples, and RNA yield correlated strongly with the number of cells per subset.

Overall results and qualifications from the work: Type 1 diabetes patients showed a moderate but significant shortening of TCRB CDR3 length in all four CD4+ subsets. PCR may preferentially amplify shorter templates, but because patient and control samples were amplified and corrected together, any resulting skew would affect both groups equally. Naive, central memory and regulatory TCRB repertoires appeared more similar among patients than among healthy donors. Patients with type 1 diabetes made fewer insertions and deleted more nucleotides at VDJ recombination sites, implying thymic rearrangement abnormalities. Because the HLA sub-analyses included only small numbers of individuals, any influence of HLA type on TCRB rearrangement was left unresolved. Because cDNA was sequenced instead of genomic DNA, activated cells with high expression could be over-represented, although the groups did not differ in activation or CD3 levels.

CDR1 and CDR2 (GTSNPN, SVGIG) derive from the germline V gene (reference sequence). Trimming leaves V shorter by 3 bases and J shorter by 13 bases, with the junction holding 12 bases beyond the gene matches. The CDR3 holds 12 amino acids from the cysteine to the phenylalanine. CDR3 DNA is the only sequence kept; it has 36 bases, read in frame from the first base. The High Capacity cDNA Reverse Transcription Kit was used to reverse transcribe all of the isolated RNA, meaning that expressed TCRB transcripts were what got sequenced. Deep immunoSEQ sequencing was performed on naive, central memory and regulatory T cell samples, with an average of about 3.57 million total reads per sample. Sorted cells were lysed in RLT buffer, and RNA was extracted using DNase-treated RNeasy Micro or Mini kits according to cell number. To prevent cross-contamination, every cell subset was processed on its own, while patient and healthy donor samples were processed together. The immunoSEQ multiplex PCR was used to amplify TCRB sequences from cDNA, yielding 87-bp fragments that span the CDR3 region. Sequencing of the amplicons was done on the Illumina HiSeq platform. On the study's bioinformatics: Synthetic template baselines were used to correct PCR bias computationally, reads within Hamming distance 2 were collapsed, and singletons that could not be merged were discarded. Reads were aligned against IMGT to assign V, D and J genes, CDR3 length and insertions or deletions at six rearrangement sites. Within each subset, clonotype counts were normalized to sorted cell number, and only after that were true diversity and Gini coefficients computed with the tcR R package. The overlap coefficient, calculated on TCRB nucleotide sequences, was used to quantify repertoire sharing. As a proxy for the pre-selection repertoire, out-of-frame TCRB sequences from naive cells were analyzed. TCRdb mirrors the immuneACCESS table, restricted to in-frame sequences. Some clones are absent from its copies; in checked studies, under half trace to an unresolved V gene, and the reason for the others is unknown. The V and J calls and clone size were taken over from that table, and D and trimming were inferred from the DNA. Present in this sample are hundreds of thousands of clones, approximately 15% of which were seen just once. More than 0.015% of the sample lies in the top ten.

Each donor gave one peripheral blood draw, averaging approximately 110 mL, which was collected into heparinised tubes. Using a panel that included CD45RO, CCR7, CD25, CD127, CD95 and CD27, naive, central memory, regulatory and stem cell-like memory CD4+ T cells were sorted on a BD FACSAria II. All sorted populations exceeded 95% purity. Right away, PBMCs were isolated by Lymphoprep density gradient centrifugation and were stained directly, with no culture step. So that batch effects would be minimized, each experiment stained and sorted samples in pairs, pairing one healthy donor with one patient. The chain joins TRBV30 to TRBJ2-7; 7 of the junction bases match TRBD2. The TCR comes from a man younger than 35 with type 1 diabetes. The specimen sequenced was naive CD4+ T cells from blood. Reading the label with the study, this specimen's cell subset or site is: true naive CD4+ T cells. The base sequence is TGTGCCTGGAGGGTAAAGCGGGGACTCCCCTACTTC. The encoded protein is CAWRVKRGLPYF.